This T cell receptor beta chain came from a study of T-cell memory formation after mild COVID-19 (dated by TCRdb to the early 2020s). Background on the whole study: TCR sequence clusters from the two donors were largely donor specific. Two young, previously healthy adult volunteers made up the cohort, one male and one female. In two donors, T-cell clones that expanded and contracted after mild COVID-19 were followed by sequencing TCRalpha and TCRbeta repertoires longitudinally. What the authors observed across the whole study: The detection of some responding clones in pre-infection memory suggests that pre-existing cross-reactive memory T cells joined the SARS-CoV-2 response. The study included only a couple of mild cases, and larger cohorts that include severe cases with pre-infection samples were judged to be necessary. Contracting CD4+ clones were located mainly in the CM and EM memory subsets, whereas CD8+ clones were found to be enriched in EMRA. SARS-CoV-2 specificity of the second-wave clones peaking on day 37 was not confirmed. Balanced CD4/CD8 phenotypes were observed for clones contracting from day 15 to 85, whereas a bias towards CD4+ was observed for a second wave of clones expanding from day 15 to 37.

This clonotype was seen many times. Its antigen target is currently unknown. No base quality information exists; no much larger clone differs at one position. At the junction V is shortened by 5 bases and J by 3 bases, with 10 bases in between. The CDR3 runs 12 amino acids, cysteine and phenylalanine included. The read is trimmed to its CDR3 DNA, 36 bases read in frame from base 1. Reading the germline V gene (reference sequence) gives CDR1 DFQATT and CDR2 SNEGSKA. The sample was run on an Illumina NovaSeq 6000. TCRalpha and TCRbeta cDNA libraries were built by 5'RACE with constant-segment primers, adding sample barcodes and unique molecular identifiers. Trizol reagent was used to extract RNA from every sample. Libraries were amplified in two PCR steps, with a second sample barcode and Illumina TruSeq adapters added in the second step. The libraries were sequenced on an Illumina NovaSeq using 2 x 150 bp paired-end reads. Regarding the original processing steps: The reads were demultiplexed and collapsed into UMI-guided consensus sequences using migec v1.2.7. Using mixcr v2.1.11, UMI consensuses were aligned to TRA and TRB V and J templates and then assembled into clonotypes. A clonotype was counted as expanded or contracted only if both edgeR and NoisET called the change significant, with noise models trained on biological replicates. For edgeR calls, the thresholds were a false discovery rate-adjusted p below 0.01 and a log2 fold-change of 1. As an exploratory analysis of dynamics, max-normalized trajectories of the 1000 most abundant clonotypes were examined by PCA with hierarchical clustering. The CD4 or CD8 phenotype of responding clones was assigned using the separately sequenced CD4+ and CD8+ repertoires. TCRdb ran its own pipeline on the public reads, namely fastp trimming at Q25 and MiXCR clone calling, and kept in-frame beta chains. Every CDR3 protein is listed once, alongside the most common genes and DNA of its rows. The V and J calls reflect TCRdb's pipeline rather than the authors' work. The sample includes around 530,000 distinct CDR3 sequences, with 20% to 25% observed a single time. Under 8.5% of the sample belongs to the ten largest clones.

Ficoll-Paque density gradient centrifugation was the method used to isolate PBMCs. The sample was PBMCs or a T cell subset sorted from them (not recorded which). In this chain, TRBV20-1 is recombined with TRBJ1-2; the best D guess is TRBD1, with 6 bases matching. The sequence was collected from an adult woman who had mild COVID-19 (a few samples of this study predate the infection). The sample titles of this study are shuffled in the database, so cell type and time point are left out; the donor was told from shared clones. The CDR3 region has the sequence CSAHPGDYGYTF. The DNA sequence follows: TGCAGTGCTCACCCAGGGGACTATGGCTACACCTTC.